What follows are 23 T cell receptor beta chains derived from one specimen sequenced in a study of beta chain features in type 1 diabetes. Findings and limits, study-wide: Moderately but significantly shorter TCRB CDR3s were found in Type 1 diabetes patients in all four CD4+ subsets.

No antigen is known for these receptors. All of the isolated RNA was reverse transcribed, so expressed TCRB transcripts were sequenced. TCRdb keeps only in-frame clones here, not all; method: immunoSEQ multiplex PCR. The sample lists 120,000 or so clones; about a sixth were seen once. The specimen sequenced was central memory CD4+ T cells from blood. These TCRs come from a man under 40 with type 1 diabetes.

This clone was found a few times. The chain couples TRBV2 to TRBJ2-5; D assignment may be TRBD1 or TRBD2 (5 bases each). The germline CDR1 and CDR2 sequences are SNHLY and FYNNEI. The CDR3 spans 17 residues. Deletions cut 8 bases from V and 2 bases from J, with 24 bases between. CDR3 DNA: TGTGCCAGCGTGACGGGCATCGGGGCAACAGTTCAAGAGACCCAGTACTTC. Amino acids: CASVTGIGATVQETQYF.

This clone has more than one count but fewer than ten. The chain is built from TRBV7-2 and TRBJ1-5; D is unresolved. Germline V gene lookup returns CDR1 SGHTA and CDR2 FQGNSA. V was trimmed by 0 bases and J by 6 bases, leaving 9 bases between them. There are 14 residues in the CDR3. In DNA, the CDR3 is TGTGCCAGCAGCTTAGCGGCCAATTCTCAGCCCCAGCATTTT. This translates into CASSLAANSQPQHF.

This clone is categorized as medium-sized (0.01 to 0.1%). The chain couples TRBV2 to TRBJ1-4; the D is unclear. Germline V lookup: CDR1 SNHLY, CDR2 FYNNEI. Trimming removed 1 base from V and 5 bases from J, with 8 bases in between. This CDR3 has 14 amino acids. The chain's CDR3 is CASSEVMENEKLFF. In nucleotides, the CDR3 is TGTGCCAGCAGTGAAGTGATGGAGAATGAAAAACTGTTTTTT.

In this sample, this clone turned up a few times. The gene calls are TRBV7-2 and TRBJ2-2; D perhaps matches TRBD1 (6 bases). The CDR3 spans 17 residues. Germline V gene lookup returns CDR1 SGHTA and CDR2 FQGNSA. Trimming removed 5 bases from V and 0 bases from J, with 16 bases in between. Here the CDR3 DNA reads TGTGCCAGCAGCCCGGGACACCAATTCGCGAACACCGGGGAGCTGTTTTTT. Translation: CASSPGHQFANTGELFF.

The V call is TRBV7-2, the J call TRBJ2-3; no reliable D call. Trimming removed 5 bases at V and 0 bases at J, with 15 bases between. Looked up from germline, CDR1 is SGHTA and CDR2 is FQGNSA. The CDR3 length is 16 residues. CDR3 sequence (DNA): TGTGCCAGCAGCCAAAGGAGCGCCGGAAGCACAGATACGCAGTATTTT. This translates into CASSQRSAGSTDTQYF. Looking up the rest from reference TRBV7-2 and TRBJ2-3 gives the full variable domain: GAGVSQSPSNKVTEKGKDVELRCDPISGHTALYWYRQSLGQGLEFLIYFQGNSAPDKSGLPSDRFSAERTGGSVSTLTIQRTQQEDSAVYLCASSQRSAGSTDTQYFGPGTRLTVL.

The DNA of the CDR3 is TGTGCTAGTGGTTTTTCAATCCAGTCCCAAGAGACCCAGTACTTC. It yields the protein CASGFSIQSQETQYF. This rearrangement joins TRBV12-5 to TRBJ2-5, with D unresolved. The CDR3 totals 15 residues. Germline V gene lookup returns CDR1 LGHNT and CDR2 FRNRAP. V dropped 3 bases and J dropped 1 base, with 12 bases sitting between them.

The chain recombines TRBV5-1 with TRBJ2-7, with 8 bases identical to TRBD1. The CDR3 extends over 14 amino acids. V was pared by 4 bases and J by 5 bases, with 8 bases of the junction left unmatched. In germline, CDR1 is SGHRS, CDR2 YFSETQ. The CDR3 DNA reads as TGCGCCAGCAGCCTGGGACAGGAAGGCGACGAGCAGTACTTC. As protein: CASSLGQEGDEQYF.

V is TRBV7-2 and J is TRBJ2-3, with D perhaps assigned TRBD1 or TRBD2 (7 bases each). The V and J ends lost 4 bases and 4 bases respectively, with 18 bases between them. Germline CDR1 reads SGHTA; CDR2 reads FQGNSA. The CDR3 covers 16 residues. This chain's CDR3 is CASSWLRGRGPDTQYF. DNA of the CDR3: TGTGCCAGCAGCTGGCTGAGGGGGCGGGGGCCAGATACGCAGTATTTT.

The rearrangement links TRBV7-9 to TRBJ2-1; D is ambiguous. Germline lookup yields CDR1 SEHNR and CDR2 FQNEAQ (reference sequence). Trimming cost V 0 bases and J 6 bases, with 9 bases left between them. The CDR3 covers 14 residues. In DNA, the CDR3 is TGTGCCAGCAGCTTAGCCCAACTCCGCAATGAGCAGTTCTTC. The encoded protein is CASSLAQLRNEQFF.

The chain is built from TRBV6-6 and TRBJ2-5; D is possibly TRBD2 (5 bases). The germline V gene encodes CDR1 MNHNY and CDR2 SVGAGI (reference sequence). The length of the CDR3 is 13 residues. The V gene lost 6 bases and the J gene lost 4 bases, with 12 bases spanning the gap. The CDR3, as DNA: TGTGCCAGCAGGAAACTAGGACGAGAGACCCAGTACTTC. Its protein is CASRKLGRETQYF.

V is TRBV2 and J is TRBJ1-1; D gene unclear. The CDR3 covers 15 residues. Germline CDR1 reads SNHLY; CDR2 reads FYNNEI. Trimming shortened V by 3 bases and J by 0 bases, and 11 bases separated the two germline ends. CDR3 protein: CASSDSEFLNTEAFF. The CDR3 coding sequence is TGTGCCAGCAGTGATTCCGAGTTCCTGAACACTGAAGCTTTCTTT.

There are a few counts of this clone. The V gene is TRBV29-1, the J gene TRBJ2-2; perhaps D is TRBD1 or TRBD2 (5 bases each). The ends were cut back, 6 bases at V and 2 bases at J, with 16 bases in the middle. The CDR3 is made up of 15 amino acids. Germline CDR1 is SQVTM and CDR2 is ANQGSEA. CDR3 nucleotides: TGCAGCGTCGGCTCCGGGACGTCTAACACCGGGGAGCTGTTTTTT. Translation: CSVGSGTSNTGELFF.

This clone was recorded many times. The chain has TRBV5-1 and TRBJ2-1, with a weak D call TRBD1 (5 bases). The CDR3 spans 15 residues. The V end was cut by 2 bases, the J end by 1 base, with 10 bases between. Germline V gives CDR1 SGHRS, CDR2 YFSETQ. CDR3 sequence (DNA): TGCGCCAGCAGCTTTGGGCAGGGATCCTACAATGAGCAGTTCTTC. Amino acids: CASSFGQGSYNEQFF.

Ten or more counts support this clone. The genes are TRBV15 and TRBJ2-1, with TRBD1 matching over 7 bases. Trimming cost V 4 bases and J 0 bases; bases outside gene matches: 6. The CDR3 loop spans 16 amino acids. Germline CDR1 and CDR2: LNHNV and YYDKDF (reference sequence). The CDR3 nucleotides read TGTGCCACCAGCAAGAACCGGGACAGCTCCTACAATGAGCAGTTCTTC. Translation: CATSKNRDSSYNEQFF.

This chain links TRBV9 with TRBJ1-2; D might be TRBD1 (6 bases). The CDR3 has 15 amino acids. Germline V CDR1 and CDR2: SGDLS, YYNGEE. The V end lost 4 bases, the J end lost 4 bases, and 17 bases lay between the germline ends. This chain's CDR3 is CASSPSGDTVYGYTF. The CDR3 bases are TGTGCCAGCAGCCCTAGTGGGGACACCGTCTATGGCTACACCTTC.

The V and J genes are TRBV7-8 and TRBJ1-2; D gene ambiguous. Per the germline V gene, CDR1 is SGHVS and CDR2 is FQNEAQ. The CDR3 runs 14 residues. V gave up 5 bases and J gave up 2 bases, with 12 bases separating them. Here the CDR3 reads CASSERDLNYGYTF. DNA of the CDR3: TGTGCCAGCAGCGAGAGAGACTTGAACTATGGCTACACCTTC.

The chain couples TRBV10-3 to TRBJ1-2; TRBD1 matches 9 bases. V lost 6 bases, J lost 5 bases, and 4 bases stayed unmatched. The CDR3 runs 13 residues. Per the germline V gene, CDR1 is ENHRY and CDR2 is SYGVKD. CDR3 amino acids: CAISADRGYGYTF. CDR3 DNA sequence: TGTGCCATCAGCGCGGACAGGGGATATGGCTACACCTTC.

This clone was counted only a few times. The chain couples TRBV12-5 to TRBJ2-7; D might be TRBD1 or TRBD2, each matching 5 bases. The CDR3 runs 16 residues. V was cut by 0 bases and J by 6 bases, with 18 bases left in between. CDR1 LGHNT and CDR2 FRNRAP come from the germline V gene. DNA for the CDR3: TGTGCTAGTGGTTTGGTGCCGGGACGAAGAAGGCTCGAGCAGTACTTC. It yields the protein CASGLVPGRRRLEQYF.

The gene calls are TRBV29-1 and TRBJ1-1; D remains ambiguous. This CDR3 spans 13 amino acids. V lost 0 bases and J 7 bases, leaving 12 bases between the germline ends. Germline V lookup: CDR1 SQVTM, CDR2 ANQGSEA. The CDR3 is CSVEDSKWSEAFF. In nucleotides, the CDR3 is TGCAGCGTTGAAGATTCCAAGTGGAGTGAAGCTTTCTTT.

The chain uses TRBV28 and TRBJ1-3, with D perhaps matching TRBD1 (5 bases). V shed 3 bases and J shed 1 base, with 10 bases lying between them. The germline gives CDR1 MDHEN, CDR2 SYDVKM. This CDR3 region has 15 residues. The CDR3 loop reads CASSFLGASGNTIYF. The CDR3, as DNA: TGTGCCAGCAGTTTTTTAGGGGCTTCTGGAAACACCATATATTTT. The full variable domain, with the rest looked up from reference TRBV28 and TRBJ1-3, is DVKVTQSSRYLVKRTGEKVFLECVQDMDHENMFWYRQDPGLGLRLIYFSYDVKMKEKGDIPEGYSVSREKKERFSLILESASTNQTSMYLCASSFLGASGNTIYFGEGSWLTVV.

The V call is TRBV19, the J call TRBJ1-2, with a weak D call TRBD1 (5 bases). CDR3 size: 14 residues. The germline CDR1 and CDR2 sequences are LNHDA and SQIVND (reference sequence). V dropped 6 bases and J dropped 2 bases, with 13 bases sitting between them. For the CDR3, the DNA is TGTGCCAGTAGCATCAGGGTAGAGAACTATGGCTACACCTTC. This codes for CASSIRVENYGYTF.

The V gene is TRBV11-2, the J gene TRBJ2-1; 7 positions agree with TRBD2. The ends lost 4 bases at V and 9 bases at J; junction bases unmatched: 6. This CDR3 spans 13 amino acids. Per germline, CDR1 SGHAT and CDR2 FQNNGV. CDR3 coding DNA: TGTGCCAGCAGCTGGGACTACAGCGGTGAGCAGTTCTTC. Its protein product is CASSWDYSGEQFF.

This chain links TRBV7-8 with TRBJ2-1, with D perhaps assigned TRBD1 or TRBD2 (6 bases each). Germline V gene data show CDR1 as SGHVS and CDR2 as FQNEAQ. This CDR3 has 16 residues. V lost 5 bases, J lost 0 bases, and 14 bases lay in between. CDR3 sequence: CASSPRGLSSYNEQFF. CDR3 bases: TGTGCCAGCAGCCCACGGGGGCTTAGCTCCTACAATGAGCAGTTCTTC. Based on the CDR3 plus reference TRBV7-8 and TRBJ2-1, the full variable domain is GAGVSQSPRYKVAKRGQDVALRCDPISGHVSLFWYQQALGQGPEFLTYFQNEAQLDKSGLPSDRFFAERPEGSVSTLKIQRTQQEDSAVYLCASSPRGLSSYNEQFFGPGTRLTVL.